Sequencing of this T cell receptor beta chain was carried out in a study of beta chain features in type 1 diabetes. Germline V lookup: CDR1 SGHKS, CDR2 YYEKEE (reference sequence). The CDR3 length is 11 residues. V lost 4 bases to trimming and J lost 7 bases, with 8 bases between them. All of the isolated RNA was reverse transcribed, so expressed TCRB transcripts were sequenced. Clones were read by immunoSEQ multiplex PCR, and TCRdb kept only the in-frame ones, dropping some. This sample has almost 350,000 clones, with 6.5% to 10% found just once. Sequences were obtained from central memory CD4+ T cells from blood. The chain recombines TRBV5-5 with TRBJ2-5, with D uncertain. The clonotype originates from a woman between 18 and 29 years old in good health. CDR3 DNA sequence: TGTGCCAGCAGCCTAGGGCCGACCCAGTACTTC. This sequence encodes CASSLGPTQYF.